These 23 T cell receptor beta chains originate from one sample sequenced in a study of response to subunit inactivated influenza vaccine. TCRdb reprocessed the RT-PCR reads via MiXCR and lists one record per CDR3 protein. The repertoire has hundreds of thousands of distinct CDR3 sequences, 15% to 18% of them found once; the top ten carry roughly 11%. The specimen was PBMCs from blood, collected roughly 12 days after vaccination. The receptor source for this set is a man aged 50-60 years who received an inactivated influenza vaccine.

The genes are TRBV7-8 and TRBJ2-3, with TRBD2 matching over 14 bases. The CDR3 has 16 amino acids. CDR1 and CDR2 from the germline V gene are SGHVS and FQNEAQ. The ends lost 6 bases at V and 2 bases at J; junction bases unmatched: 4. The CDR3 sequence: CASRRTSGGPTDTQYF. The DNA of the CDR3 is TGTGCCAGCAGGCGGACTAGCGGGGGGCCCACAGATACGCAGTATTTT.

This clonotype was recorded a few times. V gene TRBV5-5 combines with J gene TRBJ1-5, with 9 bases matching TRBD1. This CDR3 is 15 amino acids long. Germline loops: CDR1 SGHKS, CDR2 YYEKEE (reference sequence). V was clipped by 4 bases and J by 2 bases; unmatched bases: 4. CDR3 loop: CASSIQGAGNQPQHF. The DNA for the CDR3 is TGTGCCAGCAGCATACAGGGGGCTGGCAATCAGCCCCAGCATTTT. Drawing the rest from reference TRBV5-5 and TRBJ1-5, the complete variable domain is DAGVTQSPTHLIKTRGQQVTLRCSPISGHKSVSWYQQVLGQGPQFIFQYYEKEERGRGNFPDRFSARQFPNYSSELNVNALLLGDSALYLCASSIQGAGNQPQHFGDGTRLSIL.

CDR3 protein: CASSEGPGTRPETFF. In DNA, the CDR3 is TGTGCCAGCAGTGAAGGGCCCGGGACACGCCCAGAAACTTTCTTT. V usage is TRBV2 and J usage is TRBJ1-1, with D perhaps TRBD1 (6 bases). Germline CDR1 and CDR2: SNHLY and FYNNEI. With 1 base removed from V and 12 bases from J, the gap between germline ends came to 21 bases. This CDR3 is 15 amino acids long.

In this sample, this clonotype turned up a few times. The V call is TRBV14, the J call TRBJ2-3; TRBD2 agrees at 14 bases. Germline lookup yields CDR1 SGHDN and CDR2 FVKESK. CDR3 length: 18 residues. The V gene end was trimmed by 4 bases and the J gene end by 2 bases; junction bases not matched to a gene: 8. The CDR3 protein is CASSLLRTSGRNTDTQYF. The CDR3 nucleotides read TGTGCCAGCAGCCTCCTGCGGACTAGCGGGAGGAACACAGATACGCAGTATTTT. The full variable domain, rest sourced from reference TRBV14 and TRBJ2-3, is EAGVTQFPSHSVIEKGQTVTLRCDPISGHDNLYWYRRVMGKEIKFLLHFVKESKQDESGMPNNRFLAERTGGTYSTLKVQPAELEDSGVYFCASSLLRTSGRNTDTQYFGPGTRLTVL.

The chain carries TRBV5-1 and TRBJ1-5; D may be TRBD1 (6 bases). The V end lost 0 bases, the J end lost 7 bases, and 11 bases lay between the germline ends. CDR3 length equals 14 residues. Germline V gene sequence: CDR1 SGHRS, CDR2 YFSETQ. CDR3 region: CASSLGQVGQPQHF. The CDR3 nucleotides are TGCGCCAGCAGCTTGGGACAGGTTGGGCAGCCCCAGCATTTT.

This clonotype showed up many times. The chain couples TRBV5-1 to TRBJ2-7, with D possibly TRBD1 on 6 matching bases. V gave up 0 bases and J gave up 0 bases, with 10 bases separating them. Germline loops: CDR1 SGHRS, CDR2 YFSETQ. The CDR3 contains 15 residues. The CDR3 region has the DNA TGCGCCAGCAGCTTGGAAACAGGGAGCTCCTACGAGCAGTACTTC. Protein product: CASSLETGSSYEQYF. The variable domain in full, with the rest retrieved from reference TRBV5-1 and TRBJ2-7, is KAGVTQTPRYLIKTRGQQVTLSCSPISGHRSVSWYQQTPGQGLQFLFEYFSETQRNKGNFPGRFSGRQFSNSRSEMNVSTLELGDSALYLCASSLETGSSYEQYFGPGTRLTVT.

This chain joins TRBV7-9 and TRBJ2-1; TRBD1 agrees at 10 bases. In germline, CDR1 is SEHNR, CDR2 FQNEAQ (reference sequence). With V trimmed by 3 bases and J by 7 bases, 12 bases remained unmatched. The CDR3 is made up of 17 amino acids. The CDR3 loop is CASSFGSWTGGRNEQFF. In nucleotides, the CDR3 is TGTGCCAGCAGCTTTGGCTCATGGACAGGGGGGAGGAATGAGCAGTTCTTC. Using reference TRBV7-9 and TRBJ2-1 for the parts outside the CDR3, the full variable domain is DTGVSQNPRHKITKRGQNVTFRCDPISEHNRLYWYRQTLGQGPEFLTYFQNEAQLEKSRLLSDRFSAERPKGSFSTLEIQRTEQGDSAMYLCASSFGSWTGGRNEQFFGPGTRLTVL.

This clonotype was counted between two and nine times. The chain combines TRBV7-9 with TRBJ2-7; D unresolved. There are 16 residues in the CDR3. V was shortened by 6 bases and J by 0 bases, with 18 bases between the two germline ends. Germline V gives CDR1 SEHNR, CDR2 FQNEAQ (reference sequence). The CDR3 nucleotides are TGTGCCAGCAGACCTGCTTCAGCAGGCAGCTCCTACGAGCAGTACTTC. It encodes CASRPASAGSSYEQYF.

The DNA for the CDR3 is TGTGCCAGCAGCTACCAGGGCAATCAGCCCCAGCATTTT. This translates into CASSYQGNQPQHF. This chain connects TRBV7-2 to TRBJ1-5; D call uncertain. Germline assignment: CDR1 SGHTA and CDR2 FQGNSA. V was cut by 4 bases and J by 2 bases, with 6 bases left in between. This CDR3 is 13 amino acids long. Based on the CDR3 plus reference TRBV7-2 and TRBJ1-5, the full variable domain is GAGVSQSPSNKVTEKGKDVELRCDPISGHTALYWYRQSLGQGLEFLIYFQGNSAPDKSGLPSDRFSAERTGGSVSTLTIQRTQQEDSAVYLCASSYQGNQPQHFGDGTRLSIL.

The V gene is TRBV28, the J gene TRBJ2-7; TRBD2 aligns across 7 bases. In germline, CDR1 is MDHEN, CDR2 SYDVKM. The CDR3 spans 16 residues. Losses at the gene ends were 1 base for V and 4 bases for J; bases not matched to a gene: 10. This CDR3 is CASSLFGATGRYEQYF. The CDR3 DNA reads TGTGCCAGCAGTTTATTCGGCGCGACCGGGAGGTACGAGCAGTACTTC.

This clonotype turned up a few times. V and J are TRBV6-2 or TRBV6-3 and TRBJ2-3; no definite D call. Germline CDR1 MNHEY, CDR2 SVGEGT. This CDR3 is 12 amino acids long. The ends were cut back, 4 bases at V and 4 bases at J, with 6 bases in the middle. The CDR3 here is CASSSFSDTQYF. The CDR3 DNA reads as TGTGCCAGCAGTTCTTTTTCAGATACGCAGTATTTT.

The chain joins TRBV29-1 to TRBJ2-7; either TRBD1 or TRBD2 may supply D (5 bases each). The CDR3 totals 14 residues. Trimming removed 5 bases at V and 2 bases at J, with 16 bases between. Germline-derived CDR1 and CDR2 are SQVTM and ANQGSEA. DNA for the CDR3: TGCAGCGTTCGTATCGGTGGGACGCCCTACGAGCAGTACTTC. Amino acid sequence: CSVRIGGTPYEQYF.

This clonotype has more than one count but fewer than ten. The chain links TRBV11-2 to TRBJ2-7; 8 nucleotides line up with TRBD2. The CDR3 loop spans 15 amino acids. V shed 1 base, J shed 2 bases, and the junction held 4 bases outside the gene matches. Germline CDR1 and CDR2: SGHAT and FQNNGV. This CDR3 is CASSLVLAAPYEQYF. The CDR3 DNA reads as TGTGCCAGCAGCTTAGTACTAGCGGCCCCCTACGAGCAGTACTTC.

The V gene is TRBV4-3, the J gene TRBJ1-2; 10 bases are a match to TRBD1. This CDR3 is 16 amino acids long. CDR1 LGHNA and CDR2 YSLEER come from the germline V gene. Losses at the gene ends were 3 bases for V and 4 bases for J; bases not matched to a gene: 8. CDR3: CASSQDRTGGSYGYTF. The CDR3 DNA sequence: TGCGCCAGCAGCCAGGACCGGACAGGGGGGTCCTATGGCTACACCTTC.

The V gene is TRBV7-9, the J gene TRBJ1-6; D may be TRBD1 (5 bases). The V and J ends lost 5 bases and 13 bases respectively, with 21 bases between them. The CDR3 length is 15 residues. Germline V gives CDR1 SEHNR, CDR2 FQNEAQ (reference sequence). The CDR3 DNA reads TGTGCCAGCAGCCAAGCCGGGACCCTCTCCTCCCCCCTCCACTTT. This translates into CASSQAGTLSSPLHF.

This clonotype was counted a few times. J is TRBJ2-5 and V is TRBV25-1; tentative D call: TRBD2 (6 bases). CDR1 is MGHDK and CDR2 is SYGVNS in the germline V gene. Trimming took 1 base from V and 5 from J, leaving 17 bases between them. The CDR3 consists of 16 residues. The CDR3 sequence: CASSESPTSLGETQYF. The CDR3 nucleotides are TGTGCCAGCAGTGAATCCCCCACTAGCTTGGGGGAGACCCAGTACTTC.

V is TRBV7-9 and J is TRBJ2-4; 7 positions agree with TRBD2. Trimming removed 1 base from V and 6 bases from J; junction bases left unmatched: 6. The CDR3 totals 15 residues. Germline V gene sequence: CDR1 SEHNR, CDR2 FQNEAQ (reference sequence). For the CDR3, the DNA is TGTGCCAGCAGCTTAGGCGGGGGTCGCATAAACATTCAGTACTTC. Its protein is CASSLGGGRINIQYF.

This clonotype was detected only a few times. The J gene is TRBJ2-7, the V gene TRBV3-1; 7 bases are a match to TRBD1. The CDR3 is 15 amino acids. The ends lost 1 base at V and 4 bases at J; junction bases unmatched: 7. Germline V gives CDR1 LGHDT, CDR2 YNNKEL (reference sequence). The CDR3 sequence: CASSQASTGPYEQYF. The CDR3 nucleotides are TGTGCCAGCAGCCAAGCCTCGACAGGGCCGTACGAGCAGTACTTC.

This clonotype was observed a few times. The V call is TRBV5-1, the J call TRBJ1-1; 10 bases line up with TRBD1. CDR1 SGHRS and CDR2 YFSETQ come from the germline V gene. This CDR3 has 16 amino acids. Trimming removed 0 bases from V and 0 bases from J; junction bases left unmatched: 2. The CDR3 DNA reads TGCGCCAGCAGCTTGGGGACAGGGGGAGTGAACACTGAAGCTTTCTTT. Its protein is CASSLGTGGVNTEAFF. The complete variable domain, with remaining parts taken from reference TRBV5-1 and TRBJ1-1, reads KAGVTQTPRYLIKTRGQQVTLSCSPISGHRSVSWYQQTPGQGLQFLFEYFSETQRNKGNFPGRFSGRQFSNSRSEMNVSTLELGDSALYLCASSLGTGGVNTEAFFGQGTRLTVV.

The V and J genes are TRBV2 and TRBJ1-1, with D perhaps TRBD1 (6 bases). There are 14 residues in the CDR3. Germline CDR1 reads SNHLY; CDR2 reads FYNNEI. V shed 8 bases and J shed 1 base, with 14 bases lying between them. DNA for the CDR3: TGTGCCAGCGGAGTACAGGGTGGGAACACTGAAGCTTTCTTT. The encoded protein is CASGVQGGNTEAFF.

This chain's CDR3 is CASSPGTYSQGTDTQYF. The CDR3 DNA sequence: TGTGCCAGCAGTCCCGGCACATACAGTCAAGGCACAGATACGCAGTATTTT. This rearrangement joins TRBV12-3 or TRBV12-4 to TRBJ2-3; no clear D gene. Trimming left V 5 bases short and J 1 base short, with 19 bases between. The length of the CDR3 is 17 residues.

This clonotype was seen a handful of times. This chain joins TRBV29-1 and TRBJ2-7; 7 nucleotides align to TRBD1. The J segment lost 10 bases and the V segment lost 0 bases, leaving 12 bases of the junction unmatched. This CDR3 is built from 14 residues. CDR1 and CDR2 from the germline V gene are SQVTM and ANQGSEA. In DNA form, the CDR3 reads TGCAGCGTTGAAGAGACCCAACAGGGGACCCATCAGTACTTC. Amino acids: CSVEETQQGTHQYF.

This clonotype was counted only a few times. CDR3 bases: TGTGCCAGCAGTTCGCCGGGACTAGGAGTCGACGAGCAGTACTTC. Amino acid sequence: CASSSPGLGVDEQYF. This chain uses TRBV12-3 or TRBV12-4 with TRBJ2-7, with TRBD2 matching 8 bases. The CDR3 is 15 amino acids. V shed 4 bases and J 5 bases; nucleotides not matched to a gene: 10.